This is a list of T cell receptor beta chains from one sample in a study of neoadjuvant nivolumab and ipilimumab in lung cancer. Profiled with immunoSEQ multiplex PCR; TCRdb holds only in-frame clones, not every one. Among 40,000 to 60,000 clones listed, roughly 90% were seen once. The specimen was blood, collected before neoadjuvant nivolumab, alone or with ipilimumab. The receptors come from an adult with non-small cell lung cancer. Some clones in this sample may be carry-over from other donors' samples. Each CDR3 is given with its conserved first and last residue. A D gene is named only where the DNA matches it firmly. Not every row has a clone size; where given, it reads once, few, many or a size class.

>NA|TRBJ2-6|NA|TRBV5-4
TGTGCCAGCAGCCTCCCCCCCTCTGGGGCCAACGTCCTGACTTTC
CASSLPPSGANVLTF
>NA|TRBJ1-3|NA|TRBV30
TGTGCCTGGAATCCAGCGGGGGTATGGGGCAGCTCTGGAAACACCATATATTTT
CAWNPAGVWGSSGNTIYF
>NA|TRBJ2-5|NA|TRBV5-1
TGCGCCAGCAGCGCGGGGCAGGTGATTGGGACCCAGTACTTC
CASSAGQVIGTQYF
>TRBD1|TRBJ2-7|NA|TRBV30
TGTGCCTGGAGGGCTATTGGGGACAGCTCCTACGAGCAGTACTTC
CAWRAIGDSSYEQYF
>NA|TRBJ2-4|NA|TRBV5-5
TGTGCCAGCAGCCTCCCAACGGGAGTAGCCAAAAACATTCAGTACTTC
CASSLPTGVAKNIQYF
>NA|TRBJ1-1|NA|TRBV18
TGTGCCAGCTCACCACGGGGGGCCGGCACTGAAGCTTTCTTT
CASSPRGAGTEAFF
>TRBD2|TRBJ2-7|NA|TRBV9
TGTGCCAGCAGCCCGACGCTATTAAGGACTAGCGGGAGGAACGAGCAGTACTTC
CASSPTLLRTSGRNEQYF
>NA|TRBJ1-1|NA|TRBV30
TGTGCCGGGGGGTTGGCTGAAGCTTTCTTT
CAGGLAEAFF
>NA|TRBJ1-3|NA|TRBV6-5
TGTGCCAGCAGCCCAGGGGCTTGGGGAAACACCATATATTTT
CASSPGAWGNTIYF
>NA|TRBJ1-4|NA|TRBV12-2
TGTGCAAGTCGCTTAGGTTGGGGGGCAAATGAAAAACTGTTTTTT
CASRLGWGANEKLFF
>NA|TRBJ1-1|once|TRBV30
TGTGCCTGGAGTCTATCGGACAGGAACACTGAAGCTTTCTTT
CAWSLSDRNTEAFF
>NA|TRBJ2-5|NA|TRBV5-1
TGCGCCAGCAGCTACCCAGGGCAAGAGACCCAGTACTTC
CASSYPGQETQYF
>TRBD1|TRBJ1-2|NA|TRBV6-5
TGTGCCAGCAGTTACGGGGACAGGGAAATAACTGGCTACACCTTC
CASSYGDREITGYTF
>TRBD2|TRBJ2-3|NA|TRBV5-6
TGTGCCAGCAGCCTACTAGCGGGAGGTTCTAAGCAGTATTTT
CASSLLAGGSKQYF
>TRBD1|TRBJ1-2|NA|TRBV5-1
TGCGCCAGCAGTTCGGACAGGGCGTATAGTGGCTACACCTTC
CASSSDRAYSGYTF
>NA|TRBJ1-1|NA|TRBV6-4
TGTGCCAGCAGTGACACCAACAGGAACACTGAAGCTTTCTTT
CASSDTNRNTEAFF
>TRBD1|TRBJ2-7|NA|TRBV28
TGTGCCAGCAGTTTGGGACAGACTAACTACGAGCAGTACTTC
CASSLGQTNYEQYF
>NA|TRBJ1-4|NA|TRBV7-9
TGTGCCAGCAGCCCCAGGGGACTTTCTAATGAAAAACTGTTTTTT
CASSPRGLSNEKLFF
>TRBD2|TRBJ2-1|NA|TRBV18
TGTGCCAGCTCACCACTAGCGGGAGAGGCCAATGAGCAGTTCTTC
CASSPLAGEANEQFF
>NA|TRBJ2-2|NA|TRBV18
TGTGCCAGCTCACCACCAAGAAACACCGGGGAGCTGTTTTTT
CASSPPRNTGELFF
>TRBD2|TRBJ2-2|NA|TRBV30
TGTGCCTGGAGTGAGGGGACTAGCTTTACCGGGGAGCTGTTTTTT
CAWSEGTSFTGELFF
>NA|TRBJ1-4|NA|TRBV30
TGTGCCTGGAGTGACCAACAGAATGAAAAACTGTTTTTT
CAWSDQQNEKLFF
>TRBD2|TRBJ2-7|NA|TRBV14
TGTGCCAGCAGCCGACACTTCACGGCTAGCGGGACCTACGAGCAGTACTTC
CASSRHFTASGTYEQYF
>NA|TRBJ1-1|NA|TRBV27
TGTGCCAGCAGTTTACACCGGGCAGCCGCTAGGATAGCTTTCTTT
CASSLHRAAARIAFF
>NA|TRBJ2-1|NA|TRBV6-5
TGTGCCAGCGCTCTGGGCCCTCGCTACAATGAGCAGTTCTTC
CASALGPRYNEQFF
>NA|TRBJ1-4|once|TRBV4-2
TGTGCCACCCGCACTCCGGGCGGTGAAAAACTGTTTTTT
CATRTPGGEKLFF
>TRBD2|TRBJ2-1|NA|TRBV6-5
TGTGCCAGCAGTTACCAACCGGGACTAGCGGGAATTGAGCAGTTCTTC
CASSYQPGLAGIEQFF
>TRBD1|TRBJ2-5|NA|TRBV29-1
TGCAGCGGGGGACAGAAAAAAGAGACCCAGTACTTC
CSGGQKKETQYF
>NA|TRBJ1-1|NA|TRBV5-5
TGTGCCAGCAGCTCTCGCCCCATGAACACTGAAGCTTTCTTT
CASSSRPMNTEAFF
>TRBD1|TRBJ2-3|NA|TRBV7-2
TGTGCCAGCAGCCCCCGGGACAGAAGCACAGATACGCAGTATTTT
CASSPRDRSTDTQYF
>NA|TRBJ1-4|few|TRBV7-9
TGTGCCAGCAGCTTAGCGTTACGGGGGGAGAGTGAAAAACTGTTTTTT
CASSLALRGESEKLFF